These 29 T cell receptor beta chains were sequenced from one sample in a study of cytomegalovirus exposure and HLA in healthy donors. Primers: 60 Vbeta forward and 13 Jbeta reverse. The assay was immunoSEQ multiplex PCR, and TCRdb's table has in-frame clones only and misses some. Of 200,000 to 250,000 clones in the sample, about 89% were seen once. Sequenced input: PBMCs. The receptors derive from a woman aged 18 to 35 in good health and CMV-seronegative.

V gene TRBV15 combines with J gene TRBJ2-3, with 7 bases fitting TRBD2. The CDR3 runs to 18 residues. The germline CDR1 and CDR2 sequences are LNHNV and YYDKDF (reference sequence). Trimming at V came to 4 bases and at J to 4 bases, leaving 17 bases not matched to a gene. This chain's CDR3 is CATSKPAGRGRVPDTQYF. DNA for the CDR3: TGTGCCACCAGCAAGCCAGCGGGGAGGGGTAGAGTCCCAGATACGCAGTATTTT.

The chain couples TRBV2 to TRBJ2-7; 9 bases are shared with TRBD1. V gave up 3 bases and J gave up 3 bases; unmatched junction bases: 3. The CDR3 is 14 residues long. Germline V gene sequence: CDR1 SNHLY, CDR2 FYNNEI. CDR3 DNA sequence: TGTGCCAGCAGTGATGTGGGACAGGGCTACGAGCAGTACTTC. It is translated as CASSDVGQGYEQYF.

The gene calls are TRBV19 and TRBJ2-3; unclear D gene. The CDR3 is 16 residues long. The V end lost 3 bases, the J end lost 3 bases, and 16 bases lay between the germline ends. Germline V lookup: CDR1 LNHDA, CDR2 SQIVND (reference sequence). The CDR3, as DNA: TGTGCCAGTAGTATCCAGGTCCGACGCACAACAGATACGCAGTATTTT. This gives the protein CASSIQVRRTTDTQYF.

The V gene is TRBV30, the J gene TRBJ1-3, with D unresolved. The V end lost 2 bases, the J end lost 0 bases, and 8 bases lay between the germline ends. This CDR3 spans 14 amino acids. Germline CDR1 is GTSNPN and CDR2 is SVGIG (reference sequence). The CDR3: CAWSFTVSGNTIYF. CDR3 in DNA: TGTGCCTGGAGTTTTACAGTCTCTGGAAACACCATATATTTT.

This chain uses TRBV21-1 with TRBJ2-5; the table names TRBD1, a call not compared with the DNA. TRBV21-1 is reported as a pseudogene. The CDR3 spans 14 residues. The CDR3 sequence: CASSSRTVHGTQYF. CDR3 nucleotide sequence: TGTGCCAGCAGCAGCCGGACAGTTCATGGGACCCAGTACTTC.

The chain recombines TRBV2 with TRBJ1-1; tentatively, D is TRBD1 (5 bases). With 8 bases removed from V and 4 bases from J, the gap between germline ends came to 14 bases. The CDR3 spans 13 residues. Looked up from germline, CDR1 is SNHLY and CDR2 is FYNNEI. The CDR3 region has the DNA TGTGCCAGCGAAGGGGATCAGGGCACTGAAGCTTTCTTT. Its protein is CASEGDQGTEAFF.

The chain has TRBV29-1 and TRBJ2-3, with 7 bases fitting TRBD1. This CDR3 region has 14 residues. Germline CDR1 and CDR2: SQVTM and ANQGSEA. V was pared by 4 bases and J by 4 bases, with 8 bases of the junction left unmatched. The CDR3 reads CSVARTGPSDTQYF. In DNA form, the CDR3 reads TGCAGCGTTGCCCGGACAGGCCCCTCAGATACGCAGTATTTT.

The V call is TRBV5-6, the J call TRBJ2-5; D is unclear. Trimming removed 0 bases from V and 2 bases from J, with 11 bases in between. This CDR3 is 15 amino acids long. CDR1 and CDR2 from the germline V gene are SGHDT and YYEEEE. For the CDR3, the DNA is TGTGCCAGCAGCTTGGACGGGTTACAACAAGAGACCCAGTACTTC. It encodes CASSLDGLQQETQYF.

To note about this clone: At the DNA level, this CDR3 is encoded by other sequences in the same sample as well. This chain connects TRBV10-3 to TRBJ1-5; TRBD1 agrees at 8 bases. The germline V gene has CDR1 ENHRY and CDR2 SYGVKD. The J segment lost 2 bases and the V segment lost 5 bases, leaving 2 bases of the junction unmatched. The CDR3 length is 14 residues. The CDR3 DNA reads as TGTGCCATCAGTCCGACAGGGGGCAATCAGCCCCAGCATTTT. Protein: CAISPTGGNQPQHF.

The chain recombines TRBV4-1 with TRBJ1-5, with no clear D. V shed 2 bases and J shed 4 bases, with 9 bases lying between them. Per germline, CDR1 MGHRA and CDR2 YSYEKL. The CDR3 spans 14 residues. The CDR3, as DNA: TGCGCCAGCAGCCAACCCACATCTAATCAGCCCCAGCATTTT. It codes for CASSQPTSNQPQHF.

The J gene is TRBJ1-1, the V gene TRBV6-5; D uncertain. Germline-derived CDR1 and CDR2 are MNHEY and SVGAGI. The CDR3 totals 15 residues. The germline V and J ends were trimmed by 2 bases and 1 base, with 11 bases remaining between them. CDR3 DNA: TGTGCCAGCAGTTACGAGGGCGGCAGGAACACTGAAGCTTTCTTT. Its translation is CASSYEGGRNTEAFF.

The J gene is TRBJ1-6, the V gene TRBV11-3; 9 nucleotides agree with TRBD1. Germline CDR1 and CDR2: SGHNT and YENEEA. The CDR3 extends over 14 amino acids. After removal of 4 bases from V and 9 bases from J, the junction contained 4 bases not matched to a gene. The CDR3 reads CASSSRDRVSPLHF. The CDR3 DNA follows: TGTGCCAGCAGCTCCCGGGACAGGGTTTCACCCCTCCACTTT.

This clone was seen just once. The chain uses TRBV30 and TRBJ1-5, with D unclear. V was clipped by 3 bases and J by 6 bases, with 12 bases between them. This CDR3 spans 13 amino acids. The germline CDR1 and CDR2 sequences are GTSNPN and SVGIG (reference sequence). CDR3: CAWSAGESQPQHF. In DNA form, the CDR3 reads TGTGCCTGGAGCGCAGGCGAGAGTCAGCCCCAGCATTTT.

The chain carries TRBV18 and TRBJ1-1, with D possibly being TRBD1 (6 bases). Germline CDR1 and CDR2: KGHSH and LQKENI. The CDR3 totals 15 residues. V was pared by 6 bases and J by 0 bases, with 14 bases between. The CDR3, as DNA: TGTGCCAGCTCGCTTAACAGGGAAATGAACACTGAAGCTTTCTTT. Its protein is CASSLNREMNTEAFF.

The rearrangement joins TRBV12-5 to TRBJ2-1, with a possible D match to TRBD2 (6 bases). The CDR3 length is 14 residues. V lost 8 bases, J lost 5 bases, and 16 bases lay in between. Germline CDR1 LGHNT, CDR2 FRNRAP. CDR3 coding DNA: TGTGCTAGTCACGGGGGTATCGGGAACAATGAGCAGTTCTTC. Protein sequence: CASHGGIGNNEQFF.

The chain has TRBV5-1 and TRBJ1-4; 7 positions agree with TRBD1. J lost 7 bases, V lost 0 bases, and 6 bases had no gene match. The V gene's germline CDR1 is SGHRS and CDR2 YFSETQ. The length of the CDR3 is 15 residues. The CDR3 sequence is CASSLGDRDAEKLFF. CDR3 bases: TGCGCCAGCAGCTTGGGCGACAGGGACGCTGAAAAACTGTTTTTT.

The CDR3 DNA is TGTGCCAGCAGCCAGGGACAGGGAAATGAAAAACTGTTTTTT. Its protein is CASSQGQGNEKLFF. The rearrangement joins TRBV7-9 to TRBJ1-4, with TRBD1 matching 9 bases. The germline CDR1 and CDR2 sequences are SEHNR and FQNEAQ (reference sequence). The CDR3 extends over 14 amino acids. The V gene end was trimmed by 5 bases and the J gene end by 5 bases; junction bases not matched to a gene: 3.

V usage is TRBV2 and J usage is TRBJ1-2; maybe TRBD1 (5 bases). The germline V and J ends were trimmed by 3 bases and 4 bases, with 15 bases remaining between them. Looked up from germline, CDR1 is SNHLY and CDR2 is FYNNEI. This CDR3 comprises 15 residues. The CDR3 loop is CASSDQGIPLYGYTF. CDR3 in DNA: TGTGCCAGCAGTGACCAGGGAATCCCCCTCTATGGCTACACCTTC. Supplemented by reference TRBV2 and TRBJ1-2, the full variable domain reads EPEVTQTPSHQVTQMGQEVILRCVPISNHLYFYWYRQILGQKVEFLVSFYNNEISEKSEIFDDQFSVERPDGSNFTLKIRSTKLEDSAMYFCASSDQGIPLYGYTFGSGTRLTVV.

On this clone itself: The conserved phenylalanine or tryptophan normally closing the CDR3 is absent here, so this likely arose from a read error. The V gene is TRBV9, the J gene TRBJ2-2; possible D gene TRBD2, 5 bases. The CDR3 sequence is 14 residues long. V was pared by 1 base and J by 5 bases, with 9 bases between. Germline V gene sequence: CDR1 SGDLS, CDR2 YYNGEE. Here the CDR3 reads CASSVPGSTGELFS. The CDR3 region has the DNA TGTGCCAGCAGCGTACCGGGATCGACCGGGGAGCTGTTTTCT.

This rearrangement joins TRBV6-4 to TRBJ2-7; TRBD2 might be the D (7 bases). The V end lost 2 bases, the J end lost 0 bases, and 20 bases lay between the germline ends. Germline CDR1 is MRHNA and CDR2 is SNTAGT. The CDR3 has 18 residues. In DNA, the CDR3 is TGTGCCAGCAGTGACGTTCTGGGGGGGCCCCAAAGCTCCTACGAGCAGTACTTC. The encoded protein is CASSDVLGGPQSSYEQYF.

The chain recombines TRBV6-1 with TRBJ1-1; maybe TRBD1 (5 bases). The V end was cut by 4 bases, the J end by 3 bases, with 27 bases between. The germline V gene encodes CDR1 MNHNS and CDR2 SASEGT. The length of the CDR3 is 19 residues. CDR3: CASSGRNVRGRGLDTEAFF. The CDR3 DNA is TGTGCCAGCAGTGGCCGCAATGTCCGGGGGAGGGGACTGGACACTGAAGCTTTCTTT.

The chain links TRBV5-1 to TRBJ1-5; 11 nucleotides match TRBD1. Per the germline V gene, CDR1 is SGHRS and CDR2 is YFSETQ. V gave up 4 bases and J gave up 7 bases; unmatched junction bases: 7. The CDR3 is 15 amino acids. DNA for the CDR3: TGCGCCAGCAGCCCGGGACAGGGGGTCGAGCAGCCCCAGCATTTT. Its protein is CASSPGQGVEQPQHF. Based on the CDR3 plus reference TRBV5-1 and TRBJ1-5, the full variable domain is KAGVTQTPRYLIKTRGQQVTLSCSPISGHRSVSWYQQTPGQGLQFLFEYFSETQRNKGNFPGRFSGRQFSNSRSEMNVSTLELGDSALYLCASSPGQGVEQPQHFGDGTRLSIL.

A remark on this clone: A read error may account for a junction end that differs from germline. Other DNA sequences in this sample translate to the same CDR3. The rearrangement joins TRBV7-2 to TRBJ2-7, with unresolved D. Looked up from germline, CDR1 is SGHTA and CDR2 is FQGNSA. The CDR3 contains 16 residues. In nucleotides, the CDR3 is TGTGCCAGTAGCTTAGGAAGTGTACAGCCCGGCTACGAGCAGTACTTC. It yields the protein CASSLGSVQPGYEQYF. The full variable domain, completed using reference TRBV7-2 and TRBJ2-7, is GAGVSQSPSNKVTEKGKDVELRCDPISGHTALYWYRQSLGQGLEFLIYFQGNSAPDKSGLPSDRFSAERTGGSVSTLTIQRTQQEDSAVYLCASSLGSVQPGYEQYFGPGTRLTVT.

This rearrangement joins TRBV7-9 to TRBJ2-7; TRBD1 is a possible D gene (5 bases). The CDR3 contains 14 residues. The germline V gene encodes CDR1 SEHNR and CDR2 FQNEAQ (reference sequence). V was trimmed by 6 bases and J by 0 bases, leaving 12 bases between them. CDR3 residues: CASRRQPDSYEQYF. The CDR3 bases are TGTGCCAGCAGGCGACAGCCCGACTCCTACGAGCAGTACTTC.

The chain links TRBV6-5 to TRBJ2-2; D not certain. The CDR3 length is 12 residues. CDR1 and CDR2 from the germline V gene are MNHEY and SVGAGI. Trimming took 5 bases from V and 5 from J, leaving 6 bases between them. As DNA, the CDR3 is TGTGCCAGCAGTGTACTAACCGGGGAGCTGTTTTTT. It yields the protein CASSVLTGELFF.

The genes are TRBV28 and TRBJ2-7; tentatively, D is TRBD2 (6 bases). Trimming took 5 bases from V and 6 from J, leaving 11 bases between them. This CDR3 has 12 amino acids. Germline V gene data show CDR1 as MDHEN and CDR2 as SYDVKM. The DNA for the CDR3 is TGTGCCAGCAGTCTGGGGGGTCTCGAGCAGTACTTC. It encodes CASSLGGLEQYF.

This clone was found once. The rearrangement uses TRBV4-3 and TRBJ2-7, with D possibly being TRBD1 (5 bases). This CDR3 region has 15 residues. Trimming removed 1 base at V and 3 bases at J, with 13 bases between. In germline, CDR1 is LGHNA, CDR2 YSLEER. The CDR3 region is CASSQGFRTSYEQYF. The DNA of the CDR3 is TGCGCCAGCAGCCAAGGGTTTAGGACAAGCTACGAGCAGTACTTC.

V and J are TRBV4-1 and TRBJ2-7; TRBD2 agrees at 9 bases. J gave up 4 bases and V 0 bases, and 7 bases lay outside the gene matches. The CDR3 is 16 amino acids. Germline V CDR1 and CDR2: MGHRA, YSYEKL. The CDR3 DNA reads TGCGCCAGCAGCCAAGATCGGCCTAGCGGGGCGTACGAGCAGTACTTC. Residues: CASSQDRPSGAYEQYF.

This clone has only a few counts. J is TRBJ2-5 and V is TRBV9; TRBD2 is a possible D gene (6 bases). CDR1 is SGDLS, CDR2 YYNGEE, per germline. This CDR3 has 19 residues. Deletions cut 3 bases from V and 2 bases from J, with 26 bases between. The CDR3 spells CASSGSVGGGLNLQETQYF. CDR3 in DNA: TGTGCCAGCAGCGGATCCGTTGGGGGAGGCCTAAACCTACAAGAGACCCAGTACTTC.